This passage covers 24 T cell receptor beta chains from one sample sequenced in a study of tumor and adjacent non-tumor tissue in lung cancer. Three rounds of nested PCR, following a modified ARM-PCR protocol, produced the TCRbeta library. TCRdb reanalysed the multiplex PCR reads using MiXCR and keeps one entry per CDR3 protein. Among 120,000 to 150,000 distinct CDR3 sequences listed, around 67% were seen once. The template was RNA from unsorted bulk tissue. The source material was lung tumor tissue. The receptor set was obtained from a man between 60 and 70 years old with small cell lung cancer.

The chain employs TRBV6-5 and TRBJ2-4, with a weak D call TRBD2 (7 bases). The V and J ends lost 6 bases and 12 bases respectively, with 18 bases between them. The germline V gene has CDR1 MNHEY and CDR2 SVGAGI. The CDR3 contains 13 residues. The CDR3 DNA is TGTGCCAGCAGAGGGGGGATAGGGAGGGCTCAGTACTTC. Protein sequence: CASRGGIGRAQYF.

In its sample, this clonotype was seen once. The CDR3 DNA reads as TGTGCCAGCAGTTACTCGAGGAGGGGAGGGCTAGCTGGCACAGATACGCAGTATTTT. As protein: CASSYSRRGGLAGTDTQYF. This chain uses TRBV6-5 with TRBJ2-3; 7 bases agree with TRBD2. The CDR3 is 19 amino acids. Germline trimming cut 0 bases from V and 1 base from J; bases unmatched to any gene: 13. The germline V gene has CDR1 MNHEY and CDR2 SVGAGI.

Comment on this clonotype: One end of the junction fails to match germline, which may point to a read error. This rearrangement joins TRBV11-3 to TRBJ2-3, with TRBD2 as a possible D gene (6 bases). The CDR3 is 15 residues long. Germline CDR1 is SGHNT and CDR2 is YENEEA. This CDR3 reads CASSITNGSLDTQYF. CDR3 nucleotides: TGCGCCAGCAGCATCACTAACGGGAGTTTAGATACGCAGTATTTT.

This clonotype came up a few times. The chain combines TRBV10-3 with TRBJ1-2; a weak D match, TRBD1 (6 bases). CDR1 is ENHRY, CDR2 SYGVKD, per germline. Trimming shortened V by 3 bases and J by 6 bases, and 14 bases separated the two germline ends. The CDR3 totals 14 residues. In nucleotides, the CDR3 is TGTGCCATCAGTGACTCTCTCAGGGGACATGGCTACACCTTC. This encodes CAISDSLRGHGYTF.

This clonotype was seen more than once but under ten times. The rearrangement links TRBV11-1 to TRBJ2-7; weak D call: TRBD1 (5 bases). The CDR3 sequence is 13 residues long. Germline CDR1 is SGHAT and CDR2 is FQDESV (reference sequence). The CDR3 is CGSSLGRANEQYV. CDR3 DNA sequence: TGTGGCAGCAGCTTGGGCAGGGCCAACGAGCAGTACGTC.

This sequence joins TRBV29-1 and TRBJ1-1; no firm D call. The V end lost 4 bases, the J end lost 7 bases, and 13 bases lay between the germline ends. In germline, CDR1 is SQVTM, CDR2 ANQGSEA. The CDR3 is 12 amino acids. CDR3 bases: TGCAGCGTTGTTACTTCGGCCCATGAAGCTTTCTTT. This translates into CSVVTSAHEAFF.

This clonotype was picked up a small number of times. The V and J genes are TRBV5-4 and TRBJ2-3; D call uncertain. Looked up from germline, CDR1 is SGHNT and CDR2 is YYREEE (reference sequence). CDR3 length: 16 residues. V lost 3 bases and J 4 bases, leaving 18 bases between the germline ends. The CDR3 coding sequence is TGTGCCAGCAGCTCATATACAACCGGCCTGGCAGATACGCAGTATTTT. This encodes CASSSYTTGLADTQYF.

The sample holds many counts of this clonotype. V and J are TRBV4-1 and TRBJ2-1; 8 bases align to TRBD2. This CDR3 spans 16 amino acids. Germline V lookup: CDR1 MGHRA, CDR2 YSYEKL. Germline trimming cut 1 base from V and 3 bases from J; bases unmatched to any gene: 5. The CDR3 protein is CASSQVAGGLYNEQFF. In DNA, the CDR3 is TGCGCCAGCAGCCAAGTTGCGGGGGGACTCTACAATGAGCAGTTCTTC.

This clonotype was detected ten times or more. This chain uses TRBV6-6 with TRBJ2-3; a weak D match, TRBD2 (6 bases). V dropped 4 bases and J dropped 0 bases, with 8 bases sitting between them. Germline assignment: CDR1 MNHNY and CDR2 SVGAGI (reference sequence). The CDR3 is 14 residues long. In DNA, the CDR3 is TGTGCCAGCAGTTTAGCGGCTAGCACAGATACGCAGTATTTT. Translated: CASSLAASTDTQYF.

A word on this clonotype: It is likely a read error, because the conserved phenylalanine at the end of the CDR3 is missing. This sequence joins TRBV5-1 and TRBJ2-1; 10 positions agree with TRBD2. The CDR3 runs 17 residues. The germline V gene encodes CDR1 SGHRS and CDR2 YFSETQ. CDR3 DNA sequence: TGCGCCAGCAGCCAAAGAAGGGCTAGCGGGGGCTACAATGAACAGTTCTCC. Residues: CASSQRRASGGYNEQFS.

To note about this clonotype: A much larger clone lies one base from this, so it may be a read error. The chain uses TRBV29-1 and TRBJ2-3; D is unresolved. The CDR3 is 15 residues long. Germline V gene sequence: CDR1 SQVTM, CDR2 ANQGSEA. The V gene lost 6 bases and the J gene lost 0 bases, with 16 bases spanning the gap. CDR3 nucleotide sequence: TGCAGCGTCAGCCCGAGACACCCTAGCACAGATACGCAGTATTTT. Amino acid sequence: CSVSPRHPSTDTQYF.

This clonotype is deemed medium-sized. The chain combines TRBV11-1 with TRBJ2-5; D is possibly TRBD2 (5 bases). Germline V gene lookup returns CDR1 SGHAT and CDR2 FQDESV (reference sequence). V was pared by 4 bases and J by 5 bases, with 11 bases between. The CDR3 is 13 residues long. DNA for the CDR3: TGTGCCAGCAGCTCCAGCGGCTGGGAGACCCAGTACTTC. Translating it yields CASSSSGWETQYF.

The DNA for the CDR3 is TGTGCCAGCAGAAGTACGAACACCGGGGAGCTGTTTTTT. It codes for CASRSTNTGELFF. The chain employs TRBV6-6 and TRBJ2-2; D is unresolved. Germline V gene lookup returns CDR1 MNHNY and CDR2 SVGAGI (reference sequence). V was pared by 6 bases and J by 0 bases, with 5 bases between. There are 13 residues in the CDR3.

With respect to this clonotype: At one boundary the junction diverges from the germline segment, which might be a read error. DNA for the CDR3: TGTGCCAGCAGCTTGGAGGGGACGGGGGAGCAATCCTTC. Translation: CASSLEGTGEQSF. J is TRBJ2-1 and V is TRBV5-5; possibly TRBD2 for D (6 bases). In germline, CDR1 is SGHKS, CDR2 YYEKEE (reference sequence). The CDR3 extends over 13 amino acids.

This rearrangement joins TRBV28 to TRBJ2-5, with D perhaps TRBD1 (6 bases). Per germline, CDR1 MDHEN and CDR2 SYDVKM. Between the trimmed V and J ends, which lost 6 bases and 7 bases, there was a span of 12 bases. This CDR3 has 12 residues. CDR3 nucleotide sequence: TGTGCCAGCAGCCTCATAGGGGGGACCCAGTACTTC. Translating gives CASSLIGGTQYF.

V gene TRBV6-5 combines with J gene TRBJ2-1, with D possibly matching TRBD2 (6 bases). CDR3 length: 14 amino acids. Germline loops: CDR1 MNHEY, CDR2 SVGAGI. CDR3 loop: CDTSYLGGYNEQFF. In DNA, the CDR3 is TGTGACACCAGTTACCTGGGGGGCTACAATGAGCAGTTCTTC.

As for this clonotype: Relative to the germline gene, one junction end is altered; a read error may explain this. The chain combines TRBV11-2 with TRBJ1-1; the match to TRBD1 covers 8 bases. Germline V gives CDR1 SGHAT, CDR2 FQNNGV. This CDR3 spans 15 amino acids. CDR3 in amino acids: CANRRKQGGSAEALF. For the CDR3, the DNA is TGTGCCAACAGACGAAAACAGGGGGGGTCGGCTGAAGCTCTCTTT.

As concerns this clonotype: The junction shows a germline mismatch at one end, possibly a read error. The V and J genes are TRBV12-3 or TRBV12-4 and TRBJ2-1; TRBD2 matches at 11 bases. CDR3 size: 15 residues. In DNA, the CDR3 is TGTGCCAGAAGTCAGACTAGCGGGACCTACAATGGGCAGTTCTTC. It specifies CARSQTSGTYNGQFF.

This clonotype was observed at least ten times. This chain connects TRBV4-1 to TRBJ2-6, with 8 bases fitting TRBD2. This CDR3 is 20 amino acids long. The junction had 12 bases not matched to a gene; V was cut back by 2 bases and J by 0 bases. Germline CDR1 and CDR2: MGHRA and YSYEKL. CDR3 in DNA: TGCGCCAGCAGCCAACTTAGCGGGACATCTCGGCACTCTGGGGCCAACGTCCTGACTTTC. It translates to CASSQLSGTSRHSGANVLTF.

In regard to this clonotype: With a much larger clone just one base away, this may be a read error. The chain is built from TRBV6-5 and TRBJ2-2; D unresolved. V lost 9 bases, J lost 4 bases, and 12 bases lay in between. Germline CDR1 MNHEY, CDR2 SVGAGI. The CDR3 covers 13 residues. The CDR3 spells CARQLDPTGELFF. The CDR3 coding sequence is TGTGCCAGACAACTCGACCCCACCGGGGAGCTGTTTTTT.

Remarks on this clonotype: It may be a read error: a sequence one base away is much more abundant. The V and J genes are TRBV10-3 and TRBJ1-1; D is uncertain. The CDR3 is 14 amino acids. Per the germline V gene, CDR1 is ENHRY and CDR2 is SYGVKD. The CDR3 region has the DNA TGTGCCACCAGTGCGGACGGCCAGAACACTGAAGCTTTCTTT. Residues: CATSADGQNTEAFF.

Concerning this clonotype itself: One end of the junction varies from germline; a read error may be responsible. The chain uses TRBV12-3 or TRBV12-4 and TRBJ1-2; 7 nucleotides match TRBD1. The CDR3 length is 13 residues. The CDR3 nucleotides read TGTGACAGCACCGCGACAGGGTACAGCGGCTACACCTTC. As protein: CDSTATGYSGYTF.

On this clonotype itself: Mismatch with germline at one junction end may stem from a read error. V and J are TRBV12-5 and TRBJ2-5; possibly TRBD1 for D (6 bases). Germline lookup yields CDR1 LGHNT and CDR2 FRNRAP. This CDR3 has 14 residues. The CDR3 spells CASGSQGRQETRYF. DNA for the CDR3: TGTGCTAGTGGATCCCAGGGGAGACAAGAGACCCGGTACTTC.

As for this clonotype: The CDR3 does not close with the conserved phenylalanine or tryptophan, likely indicating a read error. J is TRBJ2-3 and V is TRBV11-2; 10 bases match TRBD1. The CDR3 sequence is 16 residues long. The junction had 8 bases not matched to a gene; V was cut back by 3 bases and J by 5 bases. In germline, CDR1 is SGHAT, CDR2 FQNNGV. This chain's CDR3 is CASSLLGTGVGDTQYL. The CDR3 DNA is TGTGCCAGCAGCTTGTTGGGGACAGGGGTGGGAGATACGCAGTATCTT.